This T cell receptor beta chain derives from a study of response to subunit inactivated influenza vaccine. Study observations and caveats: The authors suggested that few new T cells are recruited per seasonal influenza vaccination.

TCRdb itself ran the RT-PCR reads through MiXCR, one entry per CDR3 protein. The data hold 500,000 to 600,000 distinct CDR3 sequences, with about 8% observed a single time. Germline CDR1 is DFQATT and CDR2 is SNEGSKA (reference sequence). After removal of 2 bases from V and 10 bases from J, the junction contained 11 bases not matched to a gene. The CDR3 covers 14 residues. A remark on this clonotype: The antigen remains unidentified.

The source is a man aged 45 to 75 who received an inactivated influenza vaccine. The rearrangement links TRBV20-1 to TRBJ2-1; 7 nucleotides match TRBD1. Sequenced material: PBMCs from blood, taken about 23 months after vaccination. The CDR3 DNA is TGCAGTGCTAGAAGTAGGGGCTTAGGGGGCGAGCAGTTCTTC. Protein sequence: CSARSRGLGGEQFF.